This T cell receptor (beta chain) is from a study of blood T cell repertoires in COVID-19. Study-level background: The origin of the acute and convalescent COVID-19 samples was the United States, Italy and Spain.

Repertoires were generated with immunoSEQ multiplex PCR, while TCRdb's copy carries only in-frame clones and drops some. The data contain over 120,000 clones, about 86% of them seen just once; the ten biggest clones take up over 2.5%. Germline V gene data show CDR1 as SGHRS and CDR2 as YFSETQ. CDR3 length: 13 amino acids. V gave up 5 bases and J gave up 8 bases; unmatched junction bases: 9. This receptor was identified in a woman aged 80 or older with acute or convalescent COVID-19. The chain carries TRBV5-1 and TRBJ1-1; 7 bases fit TRBD1. The sequenced material came from peripheral blood. CDR3 nucleotide sequence: TGCGCCAGCAGTCCCGGACAGGTTGCAGAAGCTTTCTTT. Amino acid sequence: CASSPGQVAEAFF.